The source of this TCR beta chain is a study of CD4 T cell repertoires in COVID-19. Sequencing was done directly on freshly isolated, uncultured memory T cells. The germline V gene encodes CDR1 LNHDA and CDR2 SQIVND (reference sequence). The CDR3 has 20 amino acids. Trimming pared 4 bases from V and 0 bases from J, leaving 22 bases between. Only in-frame clones appear in the TCRdb table, and some are missing; sequencing was by immunoSEQ multiplex PCR. The sample lists roughly 23,000 clones, more than 75% occurring once. Sequencing used central memory CD4+ T cells from blood, obtained before the COVID-19 pandemic. The clonotype was recovered from a human donor who had COVID-19. The chain couples TRBV19 to TRBJ2-6; D may be TRBD2 (5 bases). Here the CDR3 DNA reads TGTGCCAGTAGTAAAAAGGGAGTGGGGAACGTCAACTCTGGGGCCAACGTCCTGACTTTC. Translation: CASSKKGVGNVNSGANVLTF. Filled out from reference TRBV19 and TRBJ2-6, the complete variable domain reads DGGITQSPKYLFRKEGQNVTLSCEQNLNHDAMYWYRQDPGQGLRLIYYSQIVNDFQKGDIAEGYSVSREKKESFPLTVTSAQKNPTAFYLCASSKKGVGNVNSGANVLTFGAGSRLTVL.